A selection of T cell receptor beta chains follows, all from one sample in a study of TIL therapy for anti-PD-1-resistant metastatic lung cancer. Clones were read by immunoSEQ multiplex PCR, and TCRdb kept only the in-frame ones, dropping some. The data show approximately 60,000 clones, with roughly four fifths seen just once and nearly 3% held by the top ten. The input for sequencing was blood, taken at baseline. The receptor set was obtained from a person aged 25-85 years with non-small cell lung cancer. CDR3s include the opening cysteine and the closing phenylalanine or tryptophan. The D gene is left open where the match is weak. Part of the rows lack a size; the others show once, few, many or a class for expanded clones.

clone_size | j_call | d_call | v_call | cdr3_aa | cdr3_nt
- | TRBJ2-1 | - | TRBV7-2 | CASSLAGGSSNEQFF | TGTGCCAGCAGCTTAGCGGGAGGTTCCAGCAATGAGCAGTTCTTC
- | TRBJ2-1 | - | TRBV2 | CASSEWGVGSYNEQFF | TGTGCCAGCAGTGAATGGGGGGTTGGGTCCTACAATGAGCAGTTCTTC
- | TRBJ1-2 | - | TRBV19 | CASIQRTDGYGYTF | TGTGCCAGTATTCAACGGACGGACGGCTATGGCTACACCTTC
- | TRBJ1-1 | - | TRBV5-1 | CASSFGHIPEAFF | TGCGCCAGCAGCTTCGGTCACATTCCTGAAGCTTTCTTT
- | TRBJ1-1 | - | TRBV29-1 | CSVAEEAGTEAFF | TGCAGCGTTGCTGAGGAGGCGGGCACTGAAGCTTTCTTT
- | TRBJ1-4 | - | TRBV3-1/TRBV3-2 | CASSQWGPRREKLFF | TGTGCCAGCAGCCAATGGGGCCCAAGACGTGAAAAACTGTTTTTT
- | TRBJ1-3 | - | TRBV28 | CASSVGGRPGVYF | TGTGCCAGCAGTGTTGGTGGCAGACCGGGGGTATATTTT
- | TRBJ2-1 | - | TRBV5-8 | CASSLDTSYLSYNEQFF | TGTGCCAGCAGCTTGGACACATCGTACCTATCCTACAATGAGCAGTTCTTC
- | TRBJ1-1 | TRBD1 | TRBV4-2 | CASSFQTGTNTEAFF | TGTGCCAGCAGCTTCCAGACAGGGACGAACACTGAAGCTTTCTTT
- | TRBJ1-1 | - | TRBV7-9 | CASSLEGLPFF | TGTGCCAGCAGCTTAGAAGGGTTGCCTTTCTTT
- | TRBJ2-7 | - | TRBV4-3 | CASSQEARQPYEQYF | TGCGCCAGCAGCCAAGAAGCGCGACAGCCCTACGAGCAGTACTTC
- | TRBJ2-1 | TRBD1 | TRBV4-1 | CASSQDGARGLYEQFF | TGCGCCAGCAGCCAAGATGGTGCCAGGGGGCTGTATGAGCAGTTCTTC
- | TRBJ2-1 | TRBD2 | TRBV7-2 | CASSLVGLAGSEQFF | TGTGCCAGCAGCTTAGTAGGGCTAGCGGGAAGTGAGCAGTTCTTC
- | TRBJ1-2 | - | TRBV14 | CASSQKRSPTVYGYTF | TGTGCCAGCAGCCAAAAGAGGTCACCGACCGTCTATGGCTACACCTTC
once | TRBJ1-1 | - | TRBV28 | CASSFELGRVAETEAFF | TGTGCCAGCAGTTTCGAGCTCGGGCGCGTGGCGGAGACTGAAGCTTTCTTT
- | TRBJ1-5 | - | TRBV15 | CATSRDNQPQHF | TGTGCCACCAGCAGGGACAATCAGCCCCAGCATTTT
- | TRBJ2-2 | - | TRBV15 | CATSEGRVTGELFF | TGTGCCACCAGCGAAGGAAGGGTCACCGGGGAGCTGTTTTTT
- | TRBJ1-1 | - | TRBV5-8 | CASSFIPGTEAFF | TGTGCCAGCAGCTTTATCCCCGGGACTGAAGCTTTCTTT
- | TRBJ2-1 | - | TRBV7-2 | CASSKGAPLSSYNEQFF | TGTGCCAGCAGCAAAGGGGCACCCCTTAGCTCCTACAATGAGCAGTTCTTC
once | TRBJ2-7 | TRBD1 | TRBV4-3 | CASSQGQGAEEQYF | TGCGCCAGCAGCCAAGGACAGGGGGCGGAAGAGCAGTACTTC
- | TRBJ2-7 | TRBD2 | TRBV7-2 | CASSLALAGRYEQYF | TGTGCCAGCAGCTTAGCCTTAGCGGGGCGTTACGAGCAGTACTTC
- | TRBJ2-3 | TRBD2 | TRBV4-3 | CASSRLAGESADTQYF | TGCGCCAGCAGTCGGTTGGCGGGAGAGAGTGCAGATACGCAGTATTTT
- | TRBJ2-7 | - | TRBV28 | CASSGPWGDEQYF | TGTGCCAGCAGTGGGCCTTGGGGCGACGAGCAGTACTTC
once | TRBJ2-7 | - | TRBV7-2 | CASSLNGQNGHEQYF | TGTGCCAGCAGCCTAAACGGCCAGAACGGACACGAGCAGTACTTC
- | TRBJ2-7 | TRBD2 | TRBV29-1 | CSVELAGDEQYF | TGCAGCGTTGAACTAGCGGGGGACGAGCAGTACTTC
once | TRBJ1-5 | - | TRBV12-3/TRBV12-4 | CASSKQNNQPQHF | TGTGCCAGCAGTAAACAAAACAATCAGCCCCAGCATTTT
- | TRBJ2-5 | - | TRBV12-3/TRBV12-4 | CASSVGPRETQYF | TGTGCCAGCAGTGTGGGACCTCGGGAGACCCAGTACTTC
- | TRBJ2-5 | - | TRBV7-2 | CASSLAPSNLVGETQYF | TGTGCCAGCAGCTTAGCCCCCAGTAACCTCGTTGGGGAGACCCAGTACTTC
- | TRBJ1-5 | - | TRBV3-1/TRBV3-2 | CASSPRGGNQPQHF | TGTGCCAGCAGCCCCCGGGGTGGCAATCAGCCCCAGCATTTT
- | TRBJ1-2 | - | TRBV24-1 | CATSEGAQDGYTF | TGTGCCACCAGTGAGGGGGCGCAGGATGGCTACACCTTC
- | TRBJ2-1 | TRBD1 | TRBV19 | CASNFGTGDNEQFF | TGTGCCAGTAATTTCGGGACAGGGGACAATGAGCAGTTCTTC
- | TRBJ2-5 | TRBD1 | TRBV30 | CAWSVDRGQETQYF | TGTGCCTGGTCAGTCGACAGGGGGCAAGAGACCCAGTACTTC
once | TRBJ1-1 | - | TRBV3-1/TRBV3-2 | CASSQGGVNTEAFF | TGTGCCAGCAGCCAAGGTGGAGTGAACACTGAAGCTTTCTTT